Below, 23 T cell receptor beta chains from the same sample are listed, as sequenced in a study of response to subunit inactivated influenza vaccine. TCRdb redid the calling of the RT-PCR reads with MiXCR, one entry per CDR3 protein. The data hold more than 550,000 distinct CDR3 sequences, with approximately 11% observed a single time. These same data were also listed under a study on T cells expressing NK-cell markers. According to that study: 5'RACE template switching with UMIs produced the TCR beta cDNA.

The material was PBMCs from blood, obtained on the day of vaccination. These receptors all stem from a man between 45 and 60 years old who received an inactivated influenza vaccine.

This clonotype has a handful of counts. The rearrangement joins TRBV20-1 to TRBJ1-1, with TRBD1 as a possible D gene (5 bases). V lost 4 bases to trimming and J lost 5 bases, with 14 bases between them. The length of the CDR3 is 13 residues. Germline CDR1 is DFQATT and CDR2 is SNEGSKA (reference sequence). Here the CDR3 reads CSAKRVGDTEAFF. As DNA, the CDR3 is TGCAGTGCTAAGAGAGTAGGGGATACTGAAGCTTTCTTT.

This chain's CDR3 is CAGGTSGSSYNEQFF. The CDR3 bases are TGTGCCGGAGGGACTAGCGGGAGTTCCTACAATGAGCAGTTCTTC. V usage is TRBV2 and J usage is TRBJ2-1; the match to TRBD2 covers 14 bases. CDR1 is SNHLY and CDR2 is FYNNEI in the germline V gene. V gave up 11 bases and J gave up 1 base; unmatched junction bases: 4. The length of the CDR3 is 15 residues. Combining the CDR3 with reference TRBV2 and TRBJ2-1 gives the whole variable domain EPEVTQTPSHQVTQMGQEVILRCVPISNHLYFYWYRQILGQKVEFLVSFYNNEISEKSEIFDDQFSVERPDGSNFTLKIRSTKLEDSAMYFCAGGTSGSSYNEQFFGPGTRLTVL.

V and J are TRBV12-3 or TRBV12-4 and TRBJ2-5; D remains ambiguous. The CDR3 runs to 14 residues. The ends were cut back, 7 bases at V and 1 base at J, with 13 bases in the middle. This CDR3 is CASKPTSSQETQYF. The CDR3 DNA is TGTGCCAGCAAACCGACGAGCAGCCAAGAGACCCAGTACTTC.

This clonotype was observed a handful of times. This rearrangement joins TRBV6-2 or TRBV6-3 to TRBJ1-1; the D gene is possibly TRBD1 (5 bases). This CDR3 has 18 residues. V was clipped by 3 bases and J by 0 bases, with 20 bases between them. Germline V gene lookup returns CDR1 MNHEY and CDR2 SVGEGT. Here the CDR3 DNA reads TGTGCCAGCAGTTATACCCAATCGGACACGATTATGAACACTGAAGCTTTCTTT. The encoded protein is CASSYTQSDTIMNTEAFF.

This clonotype was picked up many times. The gene calls are TRBV3-1 and TRBJ2-7; D remains ambiguous. The germline gives CDR1 LGHDT, CDR2 YNNKEL (reference sequence). This CDR3 has 11 amino acids. V shed 3 bases and J shed 4 bases, with 4 bases lying between them. The DNA for the CDR3 is TGTGCCAGCAGCCATGGTTACGAGCAGTACTTC. The encoded protein is CASSHGYEQYF.

This clonotype turned up a few times. CDR3 sequence (DNA): TGCGCCAGCAGCCACGGACTAGCGGGAGGGCCTGGGCGTAAAAATGAGCAGTTCTTC. It encodes CASSHGLAGGPGRKNEQFF. This rearrangement joins TRBV4-1 to TRBJ2-1; 15 nucleotides line up with TRBD2. Trimming cost V 3 bases and J 7 bases; bases outside gene matches: 13. This CDR3 has 19 residues. Germline assignment: CDR1 MGHRA and CDR2 YSYEKL.

This clonotype occurred many times. The chain employs TRBV20-1 and TRBJ2-5, with 8 positions matching TRBD2. Germline assignment: CDR1 DFQATT and CDR2 SNEGSKA (reference sequence). This CDR3 spans 14 amino acids. With 6 bases clipped from V and 6 bases from J, the junction kept 12 bases outside the gene matches. The CDR3 DNA is TGCAGTGCCTATATTGGGACTAGTCGAAAGACCCAGTACTTC. Translated: CSAYIGTSRKTQYF.

V is TRBV9 and J is TRBJ2-2, with 7 nucleotides matching TRBD2. There are 16 residues in the CDR3. V trimming: 0 bases; J trimming: 1 base; junction bases outside the gene matches: 3. Germline V lookup: CDR1 SGDLS, CDR2 YYNGEE. The CDR3 is CASSVGPGGNTGELFF. In DNA form, the CDR3 reads TGTGCCAGCAGCGTAGGGCCGGGGGGGAACACCGGGGAGCTGTTTTTT. Drawing the rest from reference TRBV9 and TRBJ2-2, the complete variable domain is DSGVTQTPKHLITATGQRVTLRCSPRSGDLSVYWYQQSLDQGLQFLIQYYNGEERAKGNILERFSAQQFPDLHSELNLSSLELGDSALYFCASSVGPGGNTGELFFGEGSRLTVL.

The genes are TRBV28 and TRBJ1-2; D perhaps matches TRBD1 (6 bases). The V end lost 6 bases, the J end lost 4 bases, and 18 bases lay between the germline ends. Germline values: CDR1 MDHEN, CDR2 SYDVKM. CDR3 length: 15 residues. The CDR3: CASSLLLGGTYGYTF. CDR3 in DNA: TGTGCCAGCAGCCTCCTCCTGGGGGGCACCTATGGCTACACCTTC.

The rearrangement links TRBV5-1 to TRBJ2-1; 7 nucleotides align to TRBD2. CDR3 length: 15 residues. V was pared by 2 bases and J by 5 bases, with 7 bases of the junction left unmatched. In germline, CDR1 is SGHRS, CDR2 YFSETQ. The CDR3 region is CASSFPSGTNNEQFF. The CDR3, as DNA: TGCGCCAGCAGCTTCCCTAGCGGAACCAACAATGAGCAGTTCTTC. The whole variable domain, remainder taken from reference TRBV5-1 and TRBJ2-1, is KAGVTQTPRYLIKTRGQQVTLSCSPISGHRSVSWYQQTPGQGLQFLFEYFSETQRNKGNFPGRFSGRQFSNSRSEMNVSTLELGDSALYLCASSFPSGTNNEQFFGPGTRLTVL.

A few counts support this clonotype. This rearrangement joins TRBV20-1 to TRBJ2-7, with 12 bases lining up with TRBD2. V shed 1 base and J 0 bases; nucleotides not matched to a gene: 4. Germline lookup yields CDR1 DFQATT and CDR2 SNEGSKA (reference sequence). The CDR3 has 16 residues. The CDR3 sequence is CSARGLAGASSYEQYF. In DNA, the CDR3 is TGCAGTGCTAGAGGACTAGCGGGGGCCTCCTCCTACGAGCAGTACTTC.

This clonotype occurred many times. The chain links TRBV12-3 or TRBV12-4 to TRBJ2-1; 8 bases align to TRBD1. The CDR3 consists of 15 residues. Trimming cost V 5 bases and J 13 bases; bases outside gene matches: 16. This chain's CDR3 is CASSTTGALSTSQFF. The CDR3 DNA reads as TGTGCCAGCAGTACGACAGGGGCCCTCTCTACCTCCCAGTTCTTC.

Ten or more counts support this clonotype. V usage is TRBV7-6 and J usage is TRBJ2-3; 7 positions match TRBD2. The CDR3 is 18 residues long. V dropped 2 bases and J dropped 2; count of bases not matched to a gene: 13. CDR1 is SGHVS and CDR2 is FNYEAQ in the germline V gene. CDR3 residues: CASSLLAQRGLNTDTQYF. The CDR3 coding sequence is TGTGCCAGCAGCTTACTTGCCCAGCGGGGCCTTAACACAGATACGCAGTATTTT.

This clonotype was detected a few times. The chain has TRBV3-1 and TRBJ2-5; perhaps TRBD1 as D (5 bases). The V and J ends lost 1 base and 2 bases respectively, with 8 bases between them. The CDR3 is 14 residues long. The germline CDR1 and CDR2 sequences are LGHDT and YNNKEL (reference sequence). This chain's CDR3 is CASSQVRQQETQYF. In DNA, the CDR3 is TGTGCCAGCAGCCAAGTTAGACAGCAAGAGACCCAGTACTTC.

There are a few counts of this clonotype. This chain connects TRBV29-1 to TRBJ2-2, with D hard to call. Trimming pared 3 bases from V and 1 base from J, leaving 6 bases between. Germline V lookup: CDR1 SQVTM, CDR2 ANQGSEA. The CDR3 sequence is 13 residues long. The CDR3 region is CSVDWQNTGELFF. The CDR3 nucleotides read TGCAGCGTTGATTGGCAGAACACCGGGGAGCTGTTTTTT.

This clonotype has only a few counts. V and J are TRBV4-1 and TRBJ1-1; D is ambiguous. V was trimmed by 0 bases and J by 1 base, leaving 12 bases between them. CDR1 is MGHRA and CDR2 is YSYEKL in the germline V gene. This CDR3 contains 16 residues. As DNA, the CDR3 is TGCGCCAGCAGCCAAGATTCACCGTTGGGGAACACTGAAGCTTTCTTT. Residues: CASSQDSPLGNTEAFF.

This clonotype was detected only a few times. The J gene is TRBJ2-1, the V gene TRBV3-1, with 7 bases lining up with TRBD1. V lost 8 bases and J lost 1; bases outside the gene matches: 8. Looked up from germline, CDR1 is LGHDT and CDR2 is YNNKEL (reference sequence). CDR3 size: 15 residues. CDR3 DNA: TGTGCCAGCGGGAAGACAGGGCCTTCCTACAATGAGCAGTTCTTC. Its protein product is CASGKTGPSYNEQFF.

The chain is built from TRBV20-1 and TRBJ2-2; 7 bases agree with TRBD2. Trimming at V came to 3 bases and at J to 1 base, leaving 2 bases not matched to a gene. The CDR3 is 14 amino acids. Germline CDR1 is DFQATT and CDR2 is SNEGSKA (reference sequence). The CDR3 region is CSARSGGNTGELFF. Written as DNA, the CDR3 is TGCAGTGCTAGGTCGGGAGGGAACACCGGGGAGCTGTTTTTT.

The J gene is TRBJ1-1, the V gene TRBV29-1; no clear D. The CDR3 runs 10 residues. CDR1 and CDR2 from the germline V gene are SQVTM and ANQGSEA. The V end lost 4 bases, the J end lost 3 bases, and 3 bases lay between the germline ends. The CDR3 is CSVGDTEAFF. DNA for the CDR3: TGCAGCGTTGGGGACACTGAAGCTTTCTTT.

The chain is built from TRBV2 and TRBJ2-3; 12 positions agree with TRBD2. Germline lookup yields CDR1 SNHLY and CDR2 FYNNEI. The CDR3 consists of 16 residues. The V segment lost 7 bases and the J segment 3 bases; nucleotides outside the gene matches: 8. CDR3: CASNLFGTSGTDTQYF. The CDR3 DNA reads as TGTGCCAGCAATCTGTTCGGGACTAGCGGGACAGATACGCAGTATTTT.

In its sample, this clonotype was seen many times. The genes are TRBV11-2 and TRBJ2-1, with 12 positions matching TRBD2. Losses at the gene ends were 5 bases for V and 8 bases for J; bases not matched to a gene: 13. The V gene's germline CDR1 is SGHAT and CDR2 FQNNGV. The CDR3 consists of 17 residues. Here the CDR3 reads CASSAPGGLAGGYEQFF. CDR3 DNA sequence: TGTGCCAGCAGCGCTCCCGGCGGCCTAGCGGGAGGGTATGAGCAGTTCTTC.

This clonotype occurred a few times. The CDR3 DNA follows: TGCAGTGCTAGTTGGCGGAGCTCCTACAATGAGCAGTTCTTC. The encoded protein is CSASWRSSYNEQFF. This rearrangement joins TRBV20-1 to TRBJ2-1; the D is unclear. The ends were cut back, 3 bases at V and 0 bases at J, with 9 bases in the middle. The CDR3 length is 14 residues. CDR1 and CDR2 (germline): DFQATT, SNEGSKA (reference sequence).

This clonotype was observed a handful of times. The chain joins TRBV28 to TRBJ2-3, with TRBD1 as a possible D gene (6 bases). Trimming pared 6 bases from V and 2 bases from J, leaving 15 bases between. The germline CDR1 and CDR2 sequences are MDHEN and SYDVKM. There are 15 residues in the CDR3. The CDR3 region has the DNA TGTGCCAGCAGGGACTCACAGGGCCCCACAGATACGCAGTATTTT. The encoded protein is CASRDSQGPTDTQYF. Looking up the rest from reference TRBV28 and TRBJ2-3 gives the full variable domain: DVKVTQSSRYLVKRTGEKVFLECVQDMDHENMFWYRQDPGLGLRLIYFSYDVKMKEKGDIPEGYSVSREKKERFSLILESASTNQTSMYLCASRDSQGPTDTQYFGPGTRLTVL.